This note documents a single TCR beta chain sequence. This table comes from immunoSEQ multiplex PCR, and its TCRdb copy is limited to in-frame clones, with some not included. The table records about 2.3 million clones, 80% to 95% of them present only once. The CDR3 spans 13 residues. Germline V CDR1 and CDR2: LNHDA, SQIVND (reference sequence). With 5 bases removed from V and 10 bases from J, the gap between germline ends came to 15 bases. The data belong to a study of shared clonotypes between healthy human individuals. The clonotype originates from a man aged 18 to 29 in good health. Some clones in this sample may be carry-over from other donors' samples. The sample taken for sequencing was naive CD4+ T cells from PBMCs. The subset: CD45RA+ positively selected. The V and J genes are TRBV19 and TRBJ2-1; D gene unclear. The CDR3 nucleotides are TGTGCCAGTAGTTTTCCCCTATACGGGGAGCAGTTCTTC. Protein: CASSFPLYGEQFF.